What follows are 17 T cell receptor beta chains derived from one specimen sequenced in a study of cytomegalovirus exposure and HLA in healthy donors. Primers included in the PCR were 60 Vbeta and 13 Jbeta primers. Sequencing was performed with immunoSEQ multiplex PCR; in TCRdb, only in-frame clones are kept and a portion is missing. Recorded here are about 120,000 clones; the top ten clones represent roughly 1.7%. The sample comprised PBMCs. Receptors originate from a woman aged 40 to 50 in good health and CMV-seropositive.

J is TRBJ2-5 and V is TRBV10-3; a weak D match, TRBD1 (6 bases). This CDR3 comprises 12 residues. CDR1 is ENHRY and CDR2 is SYGVKD in the germline V gene. Trimming removed 8 bases from V and 5 bases from J, with 12 bases in between. CDR3 loop: CAIGGGAETQYF. The CDR3 region has the DNA TGTGCCATCGGTGGGGGCGCGGAGACCCAGTACTTC.

The chain combines TRBV7-2 with TRBJ2-1, with 8 bases fitting TRBD2. The CDR3 consists of 15 residues. With V trimmed by 5 bases and J by 0 bases, 3 bases remained unmatched. The germline V gene encodes CDR1 SGHTA and CDR2 FQGNSA. In DNA, the CDR3 is TGTGCCAGCAGCACCACTAGCGGCTCCTACAATGAGCAGTTCTTC. The encoded protein is CASSTTSGSYNEQFF.

The chain joins TRBV2 to TRBJ2-7; 10 nucleotides match TRBD1. Trimming cost V 6 bases and J 3 bases; bases outside gene matches: 14. This CDR3 is built from 17 residues. Germline lookup yields CDR1 SNHLY and CDR2 FYNNEI. CDR3 DNA: TGTGCCAGCAGGGGGTCCCGGGACAGGGGCGGGAACTACGAGCAGTACTTC. Translation: CASRGSRDRGGNYEQYF. Complete variable domain (other parts from reference TRBV2 and TRBJ2-7): EPEVTQTPSHQVTQMGQEVILRCVPISNHLYFYWYRQILGQKVEFLVSFYNNEISEKSEIFDDQFSVERPDGSNFTLKIRSTKLEDSAMYFCASRGSRDRGGNYEQYFGPGTRLTVT.

The rearrangement uses TRBV7-9 and TRBJ2-3, with 12 bases identical to TRBD2. The V gene's germline CDR1 is SEHNR and CDR2 FQNEAQ (reference sequence). The CDR3 spans 18 residues. Trimming removed 6 bases from V and 0 bases from J; junction bases left unmatched: 10. CDR3 protein: CASRPGLAGRRSTDTQYF. CDR3 DNA sequence: TGTGCCAGCAGACCGGGACTAGCGGGCCGGCGGAGCACAGATACGCAGTATTTT. Complete variable domain (other parts from reference TRBV7-9 and TRBJ2-3): DTGVSQNPRHKITKRGQNVTFRCDPISEHNRLYWYRQTLGQGPEFLTYFQNEAQLEKSRLLSDRFSAERPKGSFSTLEIQRTEQGDSAMYLCASRPGLAGRRSTDTQYFGPGTRLTVL.

This chain joins TRBV10-3 and TRBJ1-1, with D uncertain. The CDR3 has 13 residues. V was clipped by 2 bases and J by 5 bases, with 9 bases between them. CDR1 is ENHRY and CDR2 is SYGVKD in the germline V gene. CDR3 DNA sequence: TGTGCCATCAGTGAGGCTGGGAGAACTGAAGCTTTCTTT. It specifies CAISEAGRTEAFF.

This chain connects TRBV7-9 to TRBJ1-4; 9 bases align to TRBD1. Germline V gene lookup returns CDR1 SEHNR and CDR2 FQNEAQ (reference sequence). The ends lost 6 bases at V and 3 bases at J; junction bases unmatched: 5. The CDR3 is 15 residues long. The CDR3 spells CASRAQGAANEKLFF. CDR3 nucleotide sequence: TGTGCCAGCAGAGCACAGGGGGCAGCTAATGAAAAACTGTTTTTT. The full variable domain, its missing parts supplied by reference TRBV7-9 and TRBJ1-4, is DTGVSQNPRHKITKRGQNVTFRCDPISEHNRLYWYRQTLGQGPEFLTYFQNEAQLEKSRLLSDRFSAERPKGSFSTLEIQRTEQGDSAMYLCASRAQGAANEKLFFGSGTQLSVL.

The rearrangement joins TRBV30 to TRBJ1-4, with 8 bases aligning to TRBD1. The CDR3 runs to 14 residues. V shed 0 bases and J 8 bases; nucleotides not matched to a gene: 5. Germline V gene lookup returns CDR1 GTSNPN and CDR2 SVGIG (reference sequence). The chain's CDR3 is CAWSVQGDEEKLFF. The DNA of the CDR3 is TGTGCCTGGAGTGTACAGGGGGATGAGGAAAAACTGTTTTTT.

V gene TRBV7-9 combines with J gene TRBJ1-3; 7 bases are shared with TRBD1. The J segment lost 0 bases and the V segment lost 7 bases, leaving 6 bases of the junction unmatched. The CDR3 sequence is 15 residues long. Germline CDR1 and CDR2: SEHNR and FQNEAQ (reference sequence). DNA of the CDR3: TGTGCCAGCAATTCCGGGACAGCCTCTGGAAACACCATATATTTT. This codes for CASNSGTASGNTIYF.

The rearrangement joins TRBV19 to TRBJ2-1; D is unclear. There are 15 residues in the CDR3. Germline assignment: CDR1 LNHDA and CDR2 SQIVND (reference sequence). V was clipped by 0 bases and J by 3 bases, with 9 bases between them. The CDR3 sequence is CASSIESNSYNEQFF. The CDR3 DNA sequence: TGTGCCAGTAGTATAGAGAGCAACAGCTACAATGAGCAGTTCTTC.

The chain joins TRBV11-2 to TRBJ2-1; 8 bases line up with TRBD2. Germline V CDR1 and CDR2: SGHAT, FQNNGV. The junction had 8 bases not matched to a gene; V was cut back by 6 bases and J by 7 bases. The CDR3 has 14 amino acids. The CDR3 loop is CASRGDSGTNEQFF. The DNA for the CDR3 is TGTGCCAGCAGAGGGGATAGCGGGACGAATGAGCAGTTCTTC.

V gene TRBV4-1 combines with J gene TRBJ2-3, with a tentative D call TRBD2 (5 bases). The V end lost 0 bases, the J end lost 6 bases, and 16 bases lay between the germline ends. The germline CDR1 and CDR2 sequences are MGHRA and YSYEKL. The CDR3 covers 16 residues. The DNA for the CDR3 is TGCGCCAGCAGCCAAGAAAGCCCAGCGGCCTCGGATACGCAGTATTTT. Its protein is CASSQESPAASDTQYF.

This chain joins TRBV4-3 and TRBJ2-5; TRBD2 matches 10 bases. This CDR3 spans 16 amino acids. Germline V gives CDR1 LGHNA, CDR2 YSLEER. The V gene end was trimmed by 0 bases and the J gene end by 2 bases; junction bases not matched to a gene: 3. In nucleotides, the CDR3 is TGCGCCAGCAGCCAAGATAGGACTAGCGGTCAAGAGACCCAGTACTTC. As protein: CASSQDRTSGQETQYF.

Regarding this clone: At the DNA level, this CDR3 is encoded by other sequences in the same sample as well. The rearrangement joins TRBV5-6 to TRBJ1-5; unclear D gene. Germline CDR1 is SGHDT and CDR2 is YYEEEE. CDR3 size: 15 residues. V was clipped by 3 bases and J by 0 bases, with 10 bases between them. CDR3 coding DNA: TGTGCCAGCAGCTCGGGATTGTATAGCAATCAGCCCCAGCATTTT. This translates into CASSSGLYSNQPQHF.

The DNA of the CDR3 is TGTGCCAGCACCGACGACAGGGGGCTTTTGAGCGCCACTAGCACAGATACGCAGTATTTT. Protein product: CASTDDRGLLSATSTDTQYF. This rearrangement joins TRBV9 to TRBJ2-3; 10 bases fit TRBD1. The CDR3 is 20 residues long. Trimming at V came to 6 bases and at J to 0 bases, leaving 19 bases not matched to a gene. CDR1 is SGDLS, CDR2 YYNGEE, per germline.

V and J are TRBV7-9 and TRBJ2-1; 9 bases are shared with TRBD2. Germline loops: CDR1 SEHNR, CDR2 FQNEAQ (reference sequence). CDR3 length equals 16 residues. Germline trimming cut 0 bases from V and 3 bases from J; bases unmatched to any gene: 3. The CDR3 loop is CASSLAVAGVYNEQFF. The DNA for the CDR3 is TGTGCCAGCAGCTTAGCGGTAGCGGGGGTCTACAATGAGCAGTTCTTC.

The chain couples TRBV5-4 to TRBJ2-1, with TRBD2 matching over 12 bases. Trimming cost V 3 bases and J 4 bases; bases outside gene matches: 2. Germline V CDR1 and CDR2: SGHNT, YYREEE (reference sequence). This CDR3 region has 15 residues. The DNA of the CDR3 is TGTGCCAGCAGCTCCCTAGCGGGGGGGTACAATGAGCAGTTCTTC. Amino acids: CASSSLAGGYNEQFF. Complete variable domain (other parts from reference TRBV5-4 and TRBJ2-1): ETGVTQSPTHLIKTRGQQVTLRCSSQSGHNTVSWYQQALGQGPQFIFQYYREEENGRGNFPPRFSGLQFPNYSSELNVNALELDDSALYLCASSSLAGGYNEQFFGPGTRLTVL.

The CDR3 here is CASSGQGYNEQFF. In nucleotides, the CDR3 is TGTGCCAGCAGTGGACAGGGGTACAATGAGCAGTTCTTC. The chain is built from TRBV2 and TRBJ2-1; 8 bases fit TRBD1. V was clipped by 4 bases and J by 4 bases; unmatched bases: 0. The germline V gene encodes CDR1 SNHLY and CDR2 FYNNEI. The CDR3 sequence is 13 residues long. Full variable domain (missing parts from reference TRBV2 and TRBJ2-1): EPEVTQTPSHQVTQMGQEVILRCVPISNHLYFYWYRQILGQKVEFLVSFYNNEISEKSEIFDDQFSVERPDGSNFTLKIRSTKLEDSAMYFCASSGQGYNEQFFGPGTRLTVL.